This T cell receptor beta chain was identified in a study of CD8+CD57+ T cells in acquired aplastic anemia. Study as a whole: The mean DNA yield obtained from sorted CD4+ and CD8+ cells came to roughly 3.4 ug.

Study-level points and caveats: In common between the patients and the controls were approximately 30 CD8+ CDR3 sequences.

To note about this clonotype: Its antigen remains unknown.

The V gene lost 5 bases and the J gene lost 5 bases, with 16 bases spanning the gap. The CDR3 has 14 residues. Per germline, CDR1 SEHNR and CDR2 FQNEAQ (reference sequence). Researchers used genomic DNA as the template to profile TCR beta VDJ and CDR3. TCRdb independently ran MiXCR on the reads; one entry per CDR3 protein. This table holds about 190,000 distinct CDR3 sequences, approximately 50% found once. The rearrangement joins TRBV7-9 to TRBJ2-7, with a weak D call TRBD1 (5 bases). What was sequenced was sorted CD4+, CD8+, or CD8+CD57+ T cells (not recorded which) from PBMCs. The TCR originated in a human donor in good health, serving as a control. DNA for the CDR3: TGTGCCAGCAGCAGGGGTCAGGGTTTGGACGAGCAGTACTTC. Protein product: CASSRGQGLDEQYF. Combining the CDR3 with reference TRBV7-9 and TRBJ2-7 gives the whole variable domain DTGVSQNPRHKITKRGQNVTFRCDPISEHNRLYWYRQTLGQGPEFLTYFQNEAQLEKSRLLSDRFSAERPKGSFSTLEIQRTEQGDSAMYLCASSRGQGLDEQYFGPGTRLTVT.